The TCR beta chain under discussion was sequenced for a study of CD8 T cells in Susac syndrome. Random hexamers primed reverse transcription of about 0.5 to 1 ug RNA. TCRdb ran MiXCR on the immunoSEQ multiplex PCR reads and lists one entry per CDR3 protein. The sample contains around 190,000 distinct CDR3 sequences, around 95% of which appear only once. V gave up 7 bases and J gave up 1 base, with 11 bases separating them. Germline CDR1 and CDR2: SNHLY and FYNNEI. This CDR3 region has 14 residues. The table lists this clonotype with a count of one. The sequenced target, TCR beta, came from blood CD8+ and CD4+ T cells.

The source is a human donor in good health. The chain links TRBV2 to TRBJ2-1; D remains unclear. Sequenced input: CD4+ T cells from PBMCs. The CDR3 bases are TGTGCCAGCACTCCTCGCCCTTCCTACAATGAGCAGTTCTTC. It specifies CASTPRPSYNEQFF. Looking up the rest from reference TRBV2 and TRBJ2-1 gives the full variable domain: EPEVTQTPSHQVTQMGQEVILRCVPISNHLYFYWYRQILGQKVEFLVSFYNNEISEKSEIFDDQFSVERPDGSNFTLKIRSTKLEDSAMYFCASTPRPSYNEQFFGPGTRLTVL.